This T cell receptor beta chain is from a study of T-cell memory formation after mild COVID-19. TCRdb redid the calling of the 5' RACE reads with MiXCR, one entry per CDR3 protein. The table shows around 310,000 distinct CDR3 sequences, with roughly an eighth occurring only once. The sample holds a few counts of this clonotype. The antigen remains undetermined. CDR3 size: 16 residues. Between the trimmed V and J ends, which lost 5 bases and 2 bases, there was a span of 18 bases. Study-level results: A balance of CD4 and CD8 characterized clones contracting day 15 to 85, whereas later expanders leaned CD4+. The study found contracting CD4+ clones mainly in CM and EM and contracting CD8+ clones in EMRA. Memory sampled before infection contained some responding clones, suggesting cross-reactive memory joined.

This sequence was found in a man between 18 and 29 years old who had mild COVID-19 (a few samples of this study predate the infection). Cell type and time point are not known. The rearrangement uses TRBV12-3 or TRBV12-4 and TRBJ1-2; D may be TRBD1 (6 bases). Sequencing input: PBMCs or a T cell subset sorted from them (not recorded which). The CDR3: CASSTSRQAINYGYTF. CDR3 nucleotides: TGTGCCAGCAGTACCTCCCGACAGGCGATAAACTATGGCTACACCTTC.